These T cell receptor beta chains were read from a single sample in a study of blood T cell repertoires in COVID-19. The assay was immunoSEQ multiplex PCR, and TCRdb's table has in-frame clones only and misses some. Of approximately 65,000 clones listed, 86% are singletons. Sequencing was performed on peripheral blood. All receptors derive from a man in his forties or fifties with acute or convalescent COVID-19. Each CDR3 is given with its conserved first and last residue.

TRBV2	CASSEQGPKNIQYF
TRBV19	CASTPFPSRQGTNQPQHF
TRBV6-5	CASSAGDRENNEQFF
TRBV5-6	CASSLGVPGDTQYF
TRBV27	CASSLGRGSTEAFF
TRBV23-1	CASSRSSNREGTEAFF
TRBV6-6	CASRLPSTSPYEQYF
TRBV7-9	CASSKLAASTDTQYF
TRBV19	CASSTPRLAEHTDTQYF
TRBV27	CASSFDRGGQEQYF
TRBV5-1	CASSPGLAGGYIYNEQFF
TRBV7-9	CASSLAPGVGYEQYF
TRBV29-1	CSVEPSGKETQYF
TRBV20-1	CSASYAPEGTEAFF
TRBV9	CASSEDRGQAFF
TRBV30	CAWSVLAGEQFF
TRBV20-1	CSASWLGAEKLFF
TRBV5-6	CASSFAQGAYEQYF
TRBV24-1	CATSDSLFSDTQYF
TRBV6-6	CASSRDLYGYTF
TRBV5-4	CASTTETGYEQYF
TRBV7-2	CASSLDASGFYNEQFF
TRBV3-1/TRBV3-2	CASSQDLAQNYEQYF
TRBV12-3/TRBV12-4	CASSHGTNQPQHF
TRBV15	CATSRGRGGGKNTEAFF
TRBV11-3	CASSKLGAGVRNNEQFF
TRBV12-5	CASGFSGVGNSPLHF
TRBV10-3	CAITMGGSYEQYF
TRBV3-1/TRBV3-2	CASSPTSHEQYF
TRBV2	CASMPTGGNSPLHF
TRBV9	CASSEAGQGGDEQFF
TRBV7-9	CASISSNTYEQYF
TRBV30	CAWSGLAGASGANVLTF
TRBV18	CASSDRDRRYGGYTF
TRBV9	CASSPPRQGYTEAFF
TRBV5-8	CASRRDSLSGNTIYF
TRBV28	CASSLKQETSYEQYF
TRBV6-2/TRBV6-3	CASSSPRQGPTPHNEQFF
TRBV6-5	CASMRTGVHEKLFF
TRBV5-6	CASSYPGQDYEQYF
TRBV7-3	CASSLTRLAGGPNEQFF
TRBV5-1	CASSFQGSVYGYTF
TRBV12-5	CASGLTGRTEAFF
TRBV30	CAWRRAQETQYF
TRBV29-1	CSVELTGAYDTEAFF
TRBV4-1	CASSQGSGSDTFLDYGYTF
TRBV6-6	CASSYIGGQFF
TRBV30	CAWSVRLGRGDRNTIYF
TRBV12-3/TRBV12-4	CASSLAGNEQFF
TRBV7-3	CASSIDNEQFF
TRBV5-1	CASSLADRSNEQFF
TRBV19	CASSNPRDRVRSTEAFF
TRBV5-6	CASSLGAGTYEQYF
TRBV5-1	CASSLHRDSATAEAFF
TRBV27	CASSFQGALYEQYF